The 13 T cell receptor beta chains below all came from one sample that was sequenced in a study of identical twins. MiXCR, run by TCRdb on the 5' RACE reads, gives a single entry per CDR3 protein. The data hold about 720,000 distinct CDR3 sequences, with roughly 18% observed a single time. These sequences were also reported in another study, on T cells expressing NK-cell markers.

Material: PBMCs. Receptors originate from a woman younger than 30 in good health.

The V call is TRBV4-1, the J call TRBJ1-1, with D perhaps matching TRBD1 (6 bases). The CDR3 is 13 amino acids. V lost 1 base and J lost 10, with 13 bases in between. Germline V gives CDR1 MGHRA, CDR2 YSYEKL. CDR3: CASSQVGGRGAFF. The CDR3 DNA reads TGCGCCAGCAGCCAAGTAGGGGGGCGAGGAGCTTTCTTT.

This clonotype was seen repeatedly, ten times or more. The CDR3 region has the DNA TGTGCCACCGGGGATGGGGTGCTGCCCCAGCATTTT. Its protein product is CATGDGVLPQHF. The J gene is TRBJ1-5, the V gene TRBV15; D gene ambiguous. The germline V gene has CDR1 LNHNV and CDR2 YYDKDF (reference sequence). V lost 8 bases, J lost 9 bases, and 14 bases lay in between. This CDR3 contains 12 residues.

V and J are TRBV7-3 and TRBJ2-7; 9 bases agree with TRBD1. Germline V gene lookup returns CDR1 SGHTA and CDR2 FQGTGA. This CDR3 region has 15 residues. The junction had 11 bases not matched to a gene; V was cut back by 4 bases and J by 7 bases. CDR3 residues: CASSSPGQGFREQYF. CDR3 sequence (DNA): TGTGCCAGCAGCTCCCCGGGACAGGGTTTTAGGGAGCAGTACTTC.

This clonotype was detected many times. J is TRBJ1-1 and V is TRBV12-3 or TRBV12-4; D is possibly TRBD1 (5 bases). The CDR3 extends over 12 amino acids. Trimming pared 3 bases from V and 7 bases from J, leaving 9 bases between. The CDR3 DNA reads as TGTGCCAGCAGTTTTTGGGGGAGTGAAGCTTTCTTT. It translates to CASSFWGSEAFF.

The chain couples TRBV18 to TRBJ1-1; the D is unclear. Looked up from germline, CDR1 is KGHSH and CDR2 is LQKENI. The CDR3 is made up of 14 amino acids. V lost 2 bases to trimming and J lost 2 bases, with 9 bases between them. In DNA form, the CDR3 reads TGTGCCAGCTCACCAGCGGCGGCTAACACTGAAGCTTTCTTT. Residues: CASSPAAANTEAFF.

The chain couples TRBV29-1 to TRBJ1-4; 7 bases fit TRBD1. J was trimmed by 8 bases and V by 1 base; bases with no gene match: 4. This CDR3 comprises 13 residues. Germline values: CDR1 SQVTM, CDR2 ANQGSEA. CDR3 in amino acids: CSVEVGGEEKLFF. The CDR3 DNA is TGCAGCGTTGAAGTAGGGGGCGAAGAAAAACTGTTTTTT.

Only a few counts were recorded for this clonotype. The genes are TRBV12-3 or TRBV12-4 and TRBJ2-7; D is uncertain. CDR3 size: 12 residues. V was pared by 2 bases and J by 2 bases, with 4 bases between. CDR3 in amino acids: CASSLIAYEQYF. The CDR3 DNA follows: TGTGCCAGCAGTTTAATCGCCTACGAGCAGTACTTC.

In its sample, this clonotype was seen many times. This chain links TRBV20-1 with TRBJ1-5, with D unresolved. Germline lookup yields CDR1 DFQATT and CDR2 SNEGSKA (reference sequence). This CDR3 spans 12 amino acids. The ends were cut back, 1 base at V and 1 base at J, with 2 bases in the middle. The CDR3: CSARASNQPQHF. The CDR3 nucleotides are TGCAGTGCTAGAGCCAGCAATCAGCCCCAGCATTTT.

The DNA for the CDR3 is TGTGCCAGCAGCGAATACAGGGGGCCGAATCAGCCCCAGCATTTT. Amino acids: CASSEYRGPNQPQHF. This rearrangement joins TRBV5-5 to TRBJ1-5, with 9 bases lining up with TRBD1. The J segment lost 4 bases and the V segment lost 4 bases, leaving 6 bases of the junction unmatched. This CDR3 contains 15 residues. Germline loops: CDR1 SGHKS, CDR2 YYEKEE (reference sequence).

The V and J genes are TRBV28 and TRBJ2-2; a possible D gene is TRBD2 (6 bases). The germline CDR1 and CDR2 sequences are MDHEN and SYDVKM. This CDR3 comprises 15 residues. The V gene lost 6 bases and the J gene lost 6 bases, with 17 bases spanning the gap. As DNA, the CDR3 is TGTGCCAGCAGCTGGGGACTCCAGGGTGCCGGGGAGCTGTTTTTT. This gives the protein CASSWGLQGAGELFF.

The gene calls are TRBV12-3 or TRBV12-4 and TRBJ2-1; the D gene could be TRBD1 or TRBD2 (5 bases each). The CDR3 loop spans 15 amino acids. Trimming took 10 bases from V and 4 from J, leaving 20 bases between them. DNA for the CDR3: TGTGCCATCACGTCCGGGACCAAACGTTACAATGAGCAGTTCTTC. This encodes CAITSGTKRYNEQFF.

There are a few counts of this clonotype. The CDR3 is CATSKVAGAELLTDTQYF. CDR3 nucleotides: TGTGCCACCAGCAAAGTAGCGGGGGCGGAACTACTAACAGATACGCAGTATTTT. The V and J genes are TRBV15 and TRBJ2-3; 9 nucleotides agree with TRBD2. The CDR3 totals 18 residues. Germline V gene lookup returns CDR1 LNHNV and CDR2 YYDKDF (reference sequence). With 4 bases clipped from V and 3 bases from J, the junction kept 14 bases outside the gene matches.

The chain has TRBV18 and TRBJ2-7, with D possibly TRBD2 on 6 matching bases. The CDR3 length is 15 residues. V was trimmed by 4 bases and J by 4 bases, leaving 17 bases between them. Germline CDR1 reads KGHSH; CDR2 reads LQKENI. Here the CDR3 reads CASSQVGGTWYEQYF. The CDR3 region has the DNA TGTGCCAGCTCACAAGTTGGGGGGACGTGGTACGAGCAGTACTTC.